This is a list of T cell receptor beta chains from one sample in a study of blood T cell repertoires in COVID-19. The table came from immunoSEQ multiplex PCR; TCRdb's copy has only in-frame clones and leaves some out. This table holds roughly 360,000 clones, roughly 90% found once. Sequencing was carried out using PBMCs or T cells enriched from blood (not recorded which). The receptors stem from a woman aged 25 to 45 with acute COVID-19. The CDR3 runs from the conserved cysteine through the conserved F or W. The D gene is left open where the match is weak. Clone size appears in some rows only: once, few, many, or a class for an expanded clone.

v_call	clone_size	d_call	j_call	cdr3_nt	cdr3_aa
TRBV27	.	.	TRBJ1-1	TGTGCCAGCAGTTTAGGGACATTAGCGTCGAACACTGAAGCTTTCTTT	CASSLGTLASNTEAFF
TRBV30	few	.	TRBJ1-1	TGTGCCTGGGGTGCGGACACTGAAGCTTTCTTT	CAWGADTEAFF
TRBV4-3	.	.	TRBJ2-3	TGCGCCAGCAGCCAAGTATACAGGGCCACAGATACGCAGTATTTT	CASSQVYRATDTQYF
TRBV15	.	.	TRBJ1-6	TGTGCCACCAGCAGAGTGGACAAGGGCGGTATTAATTCACCCCTCCACTTT	CATSRVDKGGINSPLHF
TRBV5-5	.	.	TRBJ1-4	TGTGCCAGCAGCTTGGAGGCGGGGAGAGAGAGTGGAAAACTGTTTTTT	CASSLEAGRESGKLFF
TRBV4-1	.	.	TRBJ2-2	TGCGCCAGCAGCGGGAGCCCGGGACTGCCGAACACCGGGGAGCTGTTTTTT	CASSGSPGLPNTGELFF
TRBV5-1	.	.	TRBJ2-3	TGCGCCAGCAGCTTGGAGAGCGGGACAGGCCGAGATACGCAGTATTTT	CASSLESGTGRDTQYF
TRBV4-1	.	TRBD1	TRBJ1-6	TGCGCCAGCAGCCTCCTGGGACAGGGTGGTAATTCACCCCTCCACTTT	CASSLLGQGGNSPLHF
TRBV29-1	.	.	TRBJ2-2	TGCAGCGTTGATCGCGGGGCGAACACCGGGGAGCTGTTTTTT	CSVDRGANTGELFF
TRBV10-3	.	TRBD1	TRBJ2-5	TGTGCCATCAGGGGGACAGACCAAGAGACCCAGTACTTC	CAIRGTDQETQYF
TRBV5-1	once	TRBD2	TRBJ2-1	TGCGCCAGCAGCGGGGGACTAGCGGACCTCCGCAATGAGCAGTTCTTC	CASSGGLADLRNEQFF
TRBV5-4	.	.	TRBJ2-2	TGTGCCAGCAGCTTGAGGGGAATCGGGGAGCTGTTTTTT	CASSLRGIGELFF
TRBV7-2	.	TRBD1	TRBJ2-1	TGTGCCAGCGGCAGCCCTGACAGGGGGAGCAATGAGCAGTTCTTC	CASGSPDRGSNEQFF
TRBV5-1	.	TRBD2	TRBJ2-5	TGCGCCAGCAGCTTGGAAGCGGGGGGGCCCCCTCAAGAGACCCAGTACTTC	CASSLEAGGPPQETQYF
TRBV7-2	once	TRBD1	TRBJ1-2	TGTGCCAGCAGCTTAGGGGACAGCAGAGAAGCTAACTATGGCTACACCTTC	CASSLGDSREANYGYTF
TRBV11-1	.	.	TRBJ2-7	TGTGCCAGCAGCGCAGCTCCTAGCTCCTACGAGCAGTACTTC	CASSAAPSSYEQYF
TRBV18	.	.	TRBJ1-1	TGTGCCAGCTCACAACTGTCTTACACTGAAGCTTTCTTT	CASSQLSYTEAFF
TRBV6-5	.	.	TRBJ2-5	TGTGCCAGCAGTACCGGGAGTATCCGAGAGACCCAGTACTTC	CASSTGSIRETQYF
TRBV7-2	.	.	TRBJ1-6	TGTGCCAGCAGTCCGGGACACCTAAATAAGTCACCCCTCCACTTT	CASSPGHLNKSPLHF
TRBV10-3	.	TRBD2	TRBJ2-3	TGTGCCATCAGGTCTAGCGGGTCCACAGATACGCAGTATTTT	CAIRSSGSTDTQYF
TRBV25-1	.	TRBD2	TRBJ2-2	TGTGCCAGCAGTCCCCTGGGGAGGGTCTCCGGCACCGGGGAGCTGTTTTTT	CASSPLGRVSGTGELFF
TRBV6-5	.	TRBD1	TRBJ2-2	TGTGCCAGCAGCGTGGACAGGGGCGGGCTGTTTTTT	CASSVDRGGLFF
TRBV28	.	.	TRBJ1-6	TGTGCCAGCACCAGTAGGGGGGGCTCCAGATCACCCCTCCACTTT	CASTSRGGSRSPLHF
TRBV29-1	.	.	TRBJ1-2	TGCAGCGCAAAGGAGGCCGGAATGTTTGGCTACACCTTC	CSAKEAGMFGYTF
TRBV21-1	.	.	TRBJ2-7	TGTGCCAGCAGCAAAGCGCTCCTAGCGGGGTCCTACGGTGGGTACTTC	CASSKALLAGSYGGYF
TRBV7-3	once	.	TRBJ2-1	TGTGCCAGCAGCCGGTTCGACTCCTCCTACAATGAGCAGTTCTTC	CASSRFDSSYNEQFF
TRBV6-2/TRBV6-3	.	TRBD2	TRBJ2-7	TGTGCCAGCAGCTTGGGACTAGCGGTTTGGGAGCAGTACTTC	CASSLGLAVWEQYF
TRBV7-9	.	.	TRBJ2-2	TGTGCCAGCAGCCCGAGGTCGCCTCCCCGAATATCCGGGGAGCTGTTTTTT	CASSPRSPPRISGELFF
TRBV19	few	TRBD1	TRBJ1-4	TGTGCCAGTAGTATTCAGGGACAGGAAAAACTGTTTTTT	CASSIQGQEKLFF
TRBV21-1	.	.	TRBJ2-7	TGTGCCAGCAGCAAGGGACTAGTTCTGGACGAGCAGTACTTC	CASSKGLVLDEQYF
TRBV2	.	.	TRBJ1-4	TGTGCCAGCAGCAAAGACACGGCAACTAATGAAAAACTGTTTTTT	CASSKDTATNEKLFF
TRBV4-3	.	TRBD2	TRBJ2-1	TGCGCCAGCAGCCAAGATAGCGGGGGATCTTCAATTAGCTCCTACAATGAGCAGTTCTTC	CASSQDSGGSSISSYNEQFF
TRBV5-4	.	.	TRBJ1-1	TGTGCCAGCAGCTTGGGGGTCGGGGGAAGGGGAACTGAAGCTTTCTTT	CASSLGVGGRGTEAFF
TRBV27	.	TRBD1	TRBJ1-6	TGTGCCAGCAGTCAAACAGACAGGGGAGATTCACCCCTCCACTTT	CASSQTDRGDSPLHF
TRBV6-5	.	.	TRBJ1-2	TGTGCCAGCAGCACGACAGGAAAGGGACCTAGGGGCTACACCTTC	CASSTTGKGPRGYTF
TRBV5-1	.	TRBD1	TRBJ1-1	TGCGCCAGCAGCCGCGCTGGGGACAGCGAAGCTTTCTTT	CASSRAGDSEAFF
TRBV18	.	.	TRBJ1-1	TGTGCCAGCTCACCTTCACAGCAGAACACTGAAGCTTTCTTT	CASSPSQQNTEAFF
TRBV11-2	.	TRBD2	TRBJ2-1	TGTGCCAGTCGCTCGAGTAGCGGGGGGGTCAATGAGCAGTTCTTC	CASRSSSGGVNEQFF
TRBV7-3	.	TRBD1	TRBJ2-2	TGTGCCAGCAGCCCACGGGGTGTGACAGGGGCGTTGACCGGGGAGCTGTTTTTT	CASSPRGVTGALTGELFF
TRBV24-1	.	TRBD1	TRBJ1-5	TGTGCCACCAGTGTACAGGGGTCCAATCAGCCCCAGCATTTT	CATSVQGSNQPQHF
TRBV24-1	.	TRBD1	TRBJ1-5	TGTGCCACCAGTGGCTCCGGGACAGGGGTCGCTGGCCAGCCCCAGCATTTT	CATSGSGTGVAGQPQHF
TRBV5-8	.	TRBD1	TRBJ2-7	TGTGCCAGCAGCACTGGGACAGGGGATAACTACGAGCAGTACTTC	CASSTGTGDNYEQYF
TRBV4-3	.	TRBD2	TRBJ2-3	TGCGCCAGCAGCCAAGATCGGGCTAGCGGGGGGTTCCCTTCCGGCACAGATACGCAGTATTTT	CASSQDRASGGFPSGTDTQYF
TRBV10-3	.	.	TRBJ2-1	TGTGCCATCAGTGAGTGGGCTGGGACAATGTACAATGAGCAGTTCTTC	CAISEWAGTMYNEQFF
TRBV5-1	once	.	TRBJ2-5	TGCGCCAGCAGCTTCTACGGGGTCCAAGAGACCCAGTACTTC	CASSFYGVQETQYF
TRBV3-1/TRBV3-2	.	.	TRBJ2-7	TGTGCCAGCAGTCAAGAGAGCGACGAGCAGTACTTC	CASSQESDEQYF
TRBV7-9	.	.	TRBJ1-4	TGTGCCAGCAGCTTACCGGGAGGAACTAATGAAAAACTGTTTTTT	CASSLPGGTNEKLFF
TRBV24-1	.	.	TRBJ2-2	TGTGCCGCAGGCCGTGAGGGTACCCGGGAGCTGTTTTTT	CAAGREGTRELFF
TRBV6-7	once	TRBD2	TRBJ2-3	TGTGCCAGCAGTTACCCCCACTTGCGGGGGTCTAGCACAGATACGCAGTATTTT	CASSYPHLRGSSTDTQYF
TRBV7-2	.	.	TRBJ1-1	TGTGCCAGCAGCTTAGGGGGCAGGGAGAACACTGAAGCTTTCTTT	CASSLGGRENTEAFF
TRBV7-2	.	TRBD1	TRBJ1-1	TGTGCCAGCAGCCCCCACAGGGGGCTAATGGAAGCTTTCTTT	CASSPHRGLMEAFF
TRBV4-3	.	.	TRBJ2-3	TGCGCCAGCAGCCAAGATGCCGCGGGCAACACAGATACGCAGTATTTT	CASSQDAAGNTDTQYF
TRBV30	.	.	TRBJ2-3	TGTGCCTGGAGTGTAAAGTGGGGGGGCAGAGATACGCAGTATTTT	CAWSVKWGGRDTQYF
TRBV19	once	TRBD1	TRBJ1-3	TGTGCCAGTAGCCGGACAGGGGCTGGAAACACCATATATTTT	CASSRTGAGNTIYF
TRBV6-2/TRBV6-3	.	TRBD1	TRBJ1-5	TGTGCCAGCAGTTACTCGGGACAGGGTCAGCCCCAGCATTTT	CASSYSGQGQPQHF
TRBV7-3	.	.	TRBJ1-1	TGTGCCAGCAGCTTAGATCCGTCCAGTGAAGCTTTCTTT	CASSLDPSSEAFF